This T cell receptor beta chain was recorded in a study of blood T cell repertoires in COVID-19. Study summary: The United States, Italy and Spain supplied acute and convalescent COVID-19 samples. T cells, B-cell-depleted T cells, or PBMCs provided the cDNA or gDNA that served as material.

Trimming shortened V by 10 bases and J by 0 bases, and 17 bases separated the two germline ends. The germline CDR1 and CDR2 sequences are SGHTS and YDEGEE. This CDR3 is 15 amino acids long. The table came from immunoSEQ multiplex PCR; TCRdb's copy has only in-frame clones and leaves some out. The sample shows more than 110,000 clones, roughly 90% of them seen only once. Participant ages covered roughly 18 to 89 years across about two dozen US areas. Among Cohort 3 donors, those recovered had two negative PCRs, clearance, or symptom resolution. The sample was PBMCs or T cells enriched from blood (not recorded which). This clonotype was obtained from a man aged 50-59 years who had recovered from COVID-19. V gene TRBV5-8 combines with J gene TRBJ2-1, with a possible D match to TRBD2 (5 bases). CDR3 nucleotides: TGTGCCGGTTGTTTCGGGGAGAGCTCCTACAATGAGCAGTTCTTC. Amino acid sequence: CAGCFGESSYNEQFF.